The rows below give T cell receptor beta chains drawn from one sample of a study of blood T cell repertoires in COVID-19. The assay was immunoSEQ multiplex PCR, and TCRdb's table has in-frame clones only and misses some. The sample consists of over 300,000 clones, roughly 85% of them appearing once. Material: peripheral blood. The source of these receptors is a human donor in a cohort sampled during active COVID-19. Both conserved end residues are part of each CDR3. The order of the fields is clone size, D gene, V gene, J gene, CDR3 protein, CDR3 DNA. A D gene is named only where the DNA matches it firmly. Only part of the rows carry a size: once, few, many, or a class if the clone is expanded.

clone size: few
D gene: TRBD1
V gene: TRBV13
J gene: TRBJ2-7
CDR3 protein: CASSQGETYEQYF
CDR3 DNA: TGTGCCAGCAGCCAGGGGGAAACCTACGAGCAGTACTTC

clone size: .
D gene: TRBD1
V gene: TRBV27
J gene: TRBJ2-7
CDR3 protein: CASSIRDREGYEQYF
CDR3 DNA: TGTGCCAGCAGTATCCGGGACAGGGAGGGTTACGAGCAGTACTTC

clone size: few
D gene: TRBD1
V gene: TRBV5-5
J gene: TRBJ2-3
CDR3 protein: CASENVVRDRSTDTQYF
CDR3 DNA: TGTGCCAGCGAGAATGTTGTTCGGGACAGGAGCACAGATACGCAGTATTTT

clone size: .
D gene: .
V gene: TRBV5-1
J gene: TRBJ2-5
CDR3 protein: CASSWKIGGAETQYF
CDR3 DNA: TGCGCCAGCAGCTGGAAAATTGGGGGGGCAGAGACCCAGTACTTC

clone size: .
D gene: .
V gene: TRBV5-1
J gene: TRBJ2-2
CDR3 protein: CASSLLGQNTGELFF
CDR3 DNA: TGCGCCAGCAGCCTACTGGGACAGAACACCGGGGAGCTGTTTTTT

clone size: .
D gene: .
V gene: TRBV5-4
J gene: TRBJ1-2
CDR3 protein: CASSLTVPNYGYTF
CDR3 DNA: TGTGCCAGCAGCTTGACAGTACCTAACTATGGCTACACCTTC

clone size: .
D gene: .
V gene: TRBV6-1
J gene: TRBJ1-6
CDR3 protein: CASSDPRGNNSPLHF
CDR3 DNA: TGTGCCAGCAGTGATCCCAGGGGAAACAATTCACCCCTCCACTTT

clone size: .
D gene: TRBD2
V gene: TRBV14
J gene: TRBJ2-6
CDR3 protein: CASSKRAGGSSGANVLTF
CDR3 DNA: TGTGCCAGCAGCAAGAGAGCGGGGGGTTCCTCTGGGGCCAACGTCCTGACTTTC

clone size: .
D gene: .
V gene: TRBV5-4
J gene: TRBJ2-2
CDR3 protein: CASSLEGAGELFF
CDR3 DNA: TGTGCCAGCAGCTTGGAGGGGGCCGGGGAGCTGTTTTTT

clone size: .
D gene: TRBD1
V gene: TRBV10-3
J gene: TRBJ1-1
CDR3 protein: CAIGTAEGDTEAFF
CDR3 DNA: TGTGCCATCGGGACAGCCGAAGGGGACACTGAAGCTTTCTTT

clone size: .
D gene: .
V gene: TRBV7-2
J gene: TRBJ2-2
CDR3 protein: CASSLEYPRDTGELFF
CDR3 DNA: TGTGCCAGCAGCTTAGAGTATCCCAGGGACACCGGGGAGCTGTTTTTT

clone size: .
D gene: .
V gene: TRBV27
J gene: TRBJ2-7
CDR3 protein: CASSLSYREITYEQYF
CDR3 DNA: TGTGCCAGCAGTTTATCGTACAGGGAGATTACCTACGAGCAGTACTTC

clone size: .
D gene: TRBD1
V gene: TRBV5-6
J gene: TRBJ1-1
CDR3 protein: CASSLTGGTEAFF
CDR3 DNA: TGTGCCAGCAGCTTGACAGGGGGCACTGAAGCTTTCTTT

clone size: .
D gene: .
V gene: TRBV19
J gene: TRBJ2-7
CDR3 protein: CASSTEGESSYEQYF
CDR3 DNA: TGTGCCAGTAGTACCGAGGGGGAGAGCTCCTACGAGCAGTACTTC

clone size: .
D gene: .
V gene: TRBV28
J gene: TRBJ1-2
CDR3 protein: CASSSGGLGYTF
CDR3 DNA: TGTGCCAGCAGTTCGGGGGGGCTTGGCTACACCTTC

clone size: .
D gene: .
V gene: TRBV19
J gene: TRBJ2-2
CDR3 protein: CASSGPSQTGELFF
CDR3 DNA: TGTGCCAGTAGTGGGCCTTCCCAGACCGGGGAGCTGTTTTTT

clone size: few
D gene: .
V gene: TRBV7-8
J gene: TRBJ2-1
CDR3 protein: CASSFPSSVEQFF
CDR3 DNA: TGTGCCAGCAGCTTCCCTTCCTCGGTTGAGCAGTTCTTC

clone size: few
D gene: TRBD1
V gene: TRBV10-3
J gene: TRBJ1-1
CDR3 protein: CAISTSPGQGRNTEAFF
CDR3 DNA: TGTGCCATCAGTACCTCCCCGGGACAGGGAAGGAACACTGAAGCTTTCTTT

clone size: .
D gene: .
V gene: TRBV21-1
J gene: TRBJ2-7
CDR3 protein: CASSKVCRQPGYEQYF
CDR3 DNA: TGTGCCAGCAGCAAAGTCTGTCGTCAGCCGGGGTACGAGCAGTACTTC

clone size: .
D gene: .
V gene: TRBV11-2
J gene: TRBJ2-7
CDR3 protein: CASSLYRSVSSYEQYF
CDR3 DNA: TGTGCCAGCAGCCTTTACAGGTCCGTTAGCTCCTACGAGCAGTACTTC

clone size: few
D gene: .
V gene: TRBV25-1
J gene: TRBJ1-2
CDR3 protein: CASSGSLSGGYTF
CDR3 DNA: TGTGCCAGCAGTGGATCCCTCTCGGGGGGCTACACCTTC

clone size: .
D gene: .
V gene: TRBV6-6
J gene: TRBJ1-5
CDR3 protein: CASSRRQEDQPQHF
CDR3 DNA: TGTGCCAGCAGTCGCAGACAGGAGGATCAGCCCCAGCATTTT

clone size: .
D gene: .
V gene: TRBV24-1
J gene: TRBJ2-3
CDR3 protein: CATTQGGTDTQYF
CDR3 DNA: TGTGCCACCACACAGGGAGGGACAGATACGCAGTATTTT

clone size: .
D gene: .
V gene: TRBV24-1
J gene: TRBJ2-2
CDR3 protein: CATSEPTPGRNTGELFF
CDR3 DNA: TGTGCCACCAGTGAACCCACCCCAGGGCGGAACACCGGGGAGCTGTTTTTT

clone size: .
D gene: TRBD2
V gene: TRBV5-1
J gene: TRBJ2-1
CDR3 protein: CASSLLAGGDDEQFF
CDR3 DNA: TGCGCCAGCAGCTTATTAGCGGGGGGGGACGATGAGCAGTTCTTC

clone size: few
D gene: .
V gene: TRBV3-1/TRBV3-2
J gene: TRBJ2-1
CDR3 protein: CASSSPGHPRGREQFF
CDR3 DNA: TGTGCCAGCAGCTCCCCGGGACACCCCCGTGGTCGTGAGCAGTTCTTC

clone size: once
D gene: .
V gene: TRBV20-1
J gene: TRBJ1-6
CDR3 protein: CSASAGGLHF
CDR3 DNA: TGCAGTGCTAGTGCGGGGGGACTCCACTTT

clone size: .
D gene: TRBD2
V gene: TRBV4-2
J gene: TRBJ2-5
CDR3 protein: CASSHSGGQDETQYF
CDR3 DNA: TGTGCCAGCAGTCATAGCGGGGGCCAAGACGAGACCCAGTACTTC

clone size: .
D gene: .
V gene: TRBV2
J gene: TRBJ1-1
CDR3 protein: CASMSDRDYTEAFF
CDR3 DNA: TGTGCCAGCATGTCTGACAGAGATTACACTGAAGCTTTCTTT

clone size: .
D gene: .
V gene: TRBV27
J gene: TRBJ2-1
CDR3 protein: CASSGAGYNEQFF
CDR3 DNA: TGTGCCAGCAGTGGGGCAGGGTACAATGAGCAGTTCTTC

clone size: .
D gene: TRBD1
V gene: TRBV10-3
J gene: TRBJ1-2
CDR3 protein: CAIRPGQDYGYTF
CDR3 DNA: TGTGCCATCAGACCGGGACAGGACTATGGCTACACCTTC

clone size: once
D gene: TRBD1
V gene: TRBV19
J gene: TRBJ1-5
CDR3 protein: CASSTRGTGSNQPQHF
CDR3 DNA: TGTGCCAGTAGTACCCGCGGGACAGGGAGCAATCAGCCCCAGCATTTT

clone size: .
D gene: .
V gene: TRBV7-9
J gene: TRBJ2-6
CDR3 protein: CASSLSGSGANVLTF
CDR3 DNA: TGTGCCAGCAGCTTATCAGGGTCCGGGGCCAACGTCCTGACTTTC

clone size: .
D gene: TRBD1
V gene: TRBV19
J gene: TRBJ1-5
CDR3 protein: CASRSGTGRNQPQHF
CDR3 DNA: TGTGCCAGCAGATCTGGGACAGGACGGAATCAGCCCCAGCATTTT

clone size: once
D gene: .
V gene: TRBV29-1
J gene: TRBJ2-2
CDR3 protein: CSVERGTGELFF
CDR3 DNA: TGCAGCGTTGAAAGGGGAACCGGGGAGCTGTTTTTT

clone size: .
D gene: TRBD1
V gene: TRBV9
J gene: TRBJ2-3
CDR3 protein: CASSAGGTGTDTQYF
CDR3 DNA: TGTGCCAGCAGCGCCGGCGGGACAGGGACAGATACGCAGTATTTT

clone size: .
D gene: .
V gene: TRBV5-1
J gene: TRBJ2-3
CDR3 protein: CASSPGLTTDTQYF
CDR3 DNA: TGCGCCAGCAGCCCGGGACTTACCACAGATACGCAGTATTTT

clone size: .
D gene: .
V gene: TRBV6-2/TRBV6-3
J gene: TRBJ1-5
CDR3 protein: CASSRQRVNQPQHF
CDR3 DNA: TGTGCCAGCAGTCGACAGCGAGTAAATCAGCCCCAGCATTTT

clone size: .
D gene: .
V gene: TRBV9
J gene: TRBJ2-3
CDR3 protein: CASSVGVAVDTQYF
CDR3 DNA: TGTGCCAGCAGCGTAGGGGTAGCGGTAGATACGCAGTATTTT

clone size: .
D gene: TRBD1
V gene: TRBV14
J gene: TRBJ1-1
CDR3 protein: CASSPGTGSTNTEAFF
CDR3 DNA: TGTGCCAGCAGCCCTGGGACAGGGAGTACGAACACTGAAGCTTTCTTT

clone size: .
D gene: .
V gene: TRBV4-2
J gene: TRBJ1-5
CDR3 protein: CASSPPGGNQPQHF
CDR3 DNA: TGTGCCAGCAGCCCCCCGGGAGGCAATCAGCCCCAGCATTTT

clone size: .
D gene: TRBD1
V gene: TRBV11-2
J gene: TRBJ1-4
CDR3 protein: CASSLWFGVSKQGNEKLFF
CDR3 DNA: TGTGCCAGCAGCTTATGGTTTGGTGTTTCGAAACAGGGGAATGAAAAACTGTTTTTT

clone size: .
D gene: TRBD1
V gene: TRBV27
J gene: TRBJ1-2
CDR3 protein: CASSPPGGWYGYTF
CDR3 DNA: TGTGCCAGCAGTCCACCAGGGGGCTGGTATGGCTACACCTTC

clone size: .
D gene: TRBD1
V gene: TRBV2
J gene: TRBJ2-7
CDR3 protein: CANSTGQGVYKYF
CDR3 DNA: TGTGCCAACAGCACGGGACAGGGGGTTTACAAGTACTTC

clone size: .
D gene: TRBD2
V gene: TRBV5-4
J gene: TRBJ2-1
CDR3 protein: CASSEGLAGGRGDEQFF
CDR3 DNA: TGTGCCAGCAGCGAAGGACTAGCGGGGGGGCGAGGTGATGAGCAGTTCTTC

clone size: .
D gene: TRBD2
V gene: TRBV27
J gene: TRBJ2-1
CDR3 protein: CASSLLAASSYNEQFF
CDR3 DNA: TGTGCCAGCAGTTTACTAGCGGCCAGCTCCTACAATGAGCAGTTCTTC

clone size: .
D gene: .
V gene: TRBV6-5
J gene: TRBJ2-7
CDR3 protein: CASSYGGSSSYEQYF
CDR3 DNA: TGTGCCAGCAGTTACGGCGGATCAAGTTCCTACGAGCAGTACTTC

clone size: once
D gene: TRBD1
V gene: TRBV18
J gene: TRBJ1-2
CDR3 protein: CASSQVIRQGGGGYTF
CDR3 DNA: TGTGCCAGCTCGCAGGTTATAAGACAGGGAGGTGGAGGCTACACCTTC

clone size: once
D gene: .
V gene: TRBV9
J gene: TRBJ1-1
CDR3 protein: CASSSAGSRLVTEAFF
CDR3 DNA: TGTGCCAGCAGCTCGGCCGGGTCTCGCTTAGTCACTGAAGCTTTCTTT

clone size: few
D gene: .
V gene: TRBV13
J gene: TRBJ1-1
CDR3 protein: CASSLQGNTEAFF
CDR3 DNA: TGTGCCAGCAGCTTACAGGGAAACACTGAAGCTTTCTTT